This section outlines one TCR beta chain sequence together with its context. Germline V gene data show CDR1 as MNHEY and CDR2 as SVGAGI. This CDR3 spans 15 amino acids. J lost 6 bases, V lost 6 bases, and 8 bases had no gene match. The data were taken from a study of shared T cell receptors in the human thymus. Libraries were prepared by immunoSEQ multiplex PCR; TCRdb keeps only in-frame clonotypes and omits some of them. The repertoire holds approximately 580,000 clones, around 82% seen once, with 0.013% in the top ten. The data also belong to a second study, concerning human thymus T cells. As that study records: Having corrective surgery for congenital heart defects, healthy Finnish infants were the ones who donated. Thymus was obtained from resections taken during corrective heart surgery. V and J gene usage appeared biased in thymic and blood repertoires. The related literature has documented a marked overlap of thymic repertoires among unrelated individuals.

Sequenced: thymocytes. V gene TRBV6-5 combines with J gene TRBJ2-2; 9 bases are shared with TRBD1. This receptor was taken from a boy under two years old with a congenital heart defect. The CDR3 region has the DNA TGTGCCAGCAGCCGCCGGGACAGGGCATCCGGGGAGCTGTTTTTT. This encodes CASSRRDRASGELFF.